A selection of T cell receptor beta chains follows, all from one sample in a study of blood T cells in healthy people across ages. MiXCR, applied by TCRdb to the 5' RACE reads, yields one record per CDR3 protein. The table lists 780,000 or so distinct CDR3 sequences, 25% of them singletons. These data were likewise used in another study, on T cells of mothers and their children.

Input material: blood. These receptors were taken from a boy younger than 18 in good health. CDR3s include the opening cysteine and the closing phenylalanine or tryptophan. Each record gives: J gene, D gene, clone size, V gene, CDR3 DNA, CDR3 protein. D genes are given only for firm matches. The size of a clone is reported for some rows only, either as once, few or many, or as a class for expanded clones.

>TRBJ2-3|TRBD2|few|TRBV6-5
TGTGCCAGCAGCCACAATAGCGGGATGCCCACAGATACGCAGTATTTT
CASSHNSGMPTDTQYF
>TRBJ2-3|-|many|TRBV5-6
TGTGCCAGCAAGGGACTCGAGAGGCCAGATACGCAGTATTTT
CASKGLERPDTQYF
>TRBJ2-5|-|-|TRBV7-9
TGTGCCAGCAGTCTACCGGGACCCGGTAGTCAAGAGACCCAGTACTTC
CASSLPGPGSQETQYF
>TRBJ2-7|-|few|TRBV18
TGTGCCAGCTCACCCCGGGGCTACCCGAGCTCCTACGAGCAGTACTTC
CASSPRGYPSSYEQYF
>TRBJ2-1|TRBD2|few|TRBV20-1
TGCAGTGCTAGAGGACTAGCGGGGCCCAATGGGCAGTTCTTC
CSARGLAGPNGQFF
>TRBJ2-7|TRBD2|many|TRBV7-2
TGTGCCAGCAGCTTAGCTGGGACTAGCGGGGCCTACGAGCAGTACTTC
CASSLAGTSGAYEQYF
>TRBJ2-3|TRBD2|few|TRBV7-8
TGTGCCAGCAGCTTAGATATCGGGAGGGCCGCAGATACGCAGTATTTT
CASSLDIGRAADTQYF
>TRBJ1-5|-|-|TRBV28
TGTGCCAGCAGTGGCTATAGCAATCAGCCCCAGCATTTT
CASSGYSNQPQHF
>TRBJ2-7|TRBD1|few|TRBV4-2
TGTGCCAGCAGCCAGCTCGGGACAGGGTCTACCTACGAGCAGTACTTC
CASSQLGTGSTYEQYF
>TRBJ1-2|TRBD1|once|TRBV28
TGTGCCAGCAGTTTAAGGGACAGACTCATCTATGGCTACACCTTC
CASSLRDRLIYGYTF